Detailed here is one T cell receptor beta chain. Its antigen is unknown. The PCR made use of 60 Vbeta and 13 Jbeta primers. The data were produced by immunoSEQ multiplex PCR, yet TCRdb's version contains in-frame clones alone and is incomplete. The sample has 170,000 or so clones, under 85% seen once. This specimen comes from a study of cytomegalovirus exposure and HLA in healthy donors. General observations from the study: An ancestry cluster, one associated with Asian ancestry, reportedly showed fewer N-insertions than the approximately 650-donor mean in a later analysis. Later on, an analysis tied approximately 17,000 TCR beta sequences to HLA alleles at 0.05 false discovery rate. Rare sequences made up most TCRs, while some public TCRs were found in many donors.

This CDR3 is built from 17 residues. Trimming took off 5 bases at V and 0 bases at J, with 14 bases between the two ends. Germline V gene sequence: CDR1 SGHAT, CDR2 FQNNGV. This chain links TRBV11-2 with TRBJ2-6; D is possibly TRBD2 (7 bases). This receptor was taken from a man aged 18 to 30 in good health and CMV-seronegative. The source material was PBMCs. CDR3 sequence (DNA): TGTGCCAGCAGCGCGAGGGGGGGAAGCTCTGGGGCCAACGTCCTGACTTTC. Residues: CASSARGGSSGANVLTF.